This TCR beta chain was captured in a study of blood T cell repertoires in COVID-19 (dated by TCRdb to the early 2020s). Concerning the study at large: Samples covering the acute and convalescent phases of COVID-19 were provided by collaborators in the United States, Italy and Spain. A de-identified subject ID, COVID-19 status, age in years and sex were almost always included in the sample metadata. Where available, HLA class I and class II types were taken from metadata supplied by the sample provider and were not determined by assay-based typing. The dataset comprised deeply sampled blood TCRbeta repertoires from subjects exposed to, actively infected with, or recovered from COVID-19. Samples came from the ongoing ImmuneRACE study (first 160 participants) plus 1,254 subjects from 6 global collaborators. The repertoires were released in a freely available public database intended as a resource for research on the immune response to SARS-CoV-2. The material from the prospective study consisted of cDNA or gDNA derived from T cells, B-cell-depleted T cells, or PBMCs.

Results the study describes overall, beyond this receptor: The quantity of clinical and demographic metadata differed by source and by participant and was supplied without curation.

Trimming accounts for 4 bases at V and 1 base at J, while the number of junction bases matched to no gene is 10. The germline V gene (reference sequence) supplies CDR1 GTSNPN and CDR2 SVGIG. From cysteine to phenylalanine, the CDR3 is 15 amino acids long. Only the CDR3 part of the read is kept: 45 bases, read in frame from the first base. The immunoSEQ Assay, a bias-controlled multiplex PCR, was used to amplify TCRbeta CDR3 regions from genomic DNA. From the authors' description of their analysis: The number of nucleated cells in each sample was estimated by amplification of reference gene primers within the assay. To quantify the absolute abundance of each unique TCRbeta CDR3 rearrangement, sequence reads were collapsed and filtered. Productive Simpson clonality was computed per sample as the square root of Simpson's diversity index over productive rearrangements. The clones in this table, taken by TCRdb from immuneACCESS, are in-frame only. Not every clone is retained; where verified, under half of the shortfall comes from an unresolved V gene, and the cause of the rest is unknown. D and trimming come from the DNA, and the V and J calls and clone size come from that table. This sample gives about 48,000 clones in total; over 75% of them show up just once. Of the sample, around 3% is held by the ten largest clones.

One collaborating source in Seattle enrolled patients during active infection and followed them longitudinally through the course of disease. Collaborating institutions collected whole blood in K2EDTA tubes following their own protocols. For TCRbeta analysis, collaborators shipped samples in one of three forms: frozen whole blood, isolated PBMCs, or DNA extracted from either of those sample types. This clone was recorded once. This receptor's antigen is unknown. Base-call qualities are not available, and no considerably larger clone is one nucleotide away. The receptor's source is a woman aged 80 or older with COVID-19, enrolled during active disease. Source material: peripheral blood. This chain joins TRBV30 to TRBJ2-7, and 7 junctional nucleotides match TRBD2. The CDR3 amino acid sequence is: CAWNHRGRGSYEQYF. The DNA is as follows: TGTGCCTGGAACCACCGGGGGAGGGGATCCTACGAGCAGTACTTC.